The 9 T cell receptor beta chains below all came from one sample that was sequenced in a study of control samples from healthy donors and cancer patients. The data were produced by immunoSEQ multiplex PCR, yet TCRdb's version contains in-frame clones alone and is incomplete. The sample contains about 10,000 clones, approximately 91% of which appear only once. Sample: PBMCs. The origin of the receptors is a man aged 55 to 70 with colorectal cancer.

The chain recombines TRBV2 with TRBJ1-5, with TRBD1 as a possible D gene (5 bases). The CDR3 has 15 residues. The V end lost 3 bases, the J end lost 3 bases, and 12 bases lay between the germline ends. In germline, CDR1 is SNHLY, CDR2 FYNNEI. The CDR3 DNA reads TGTGCCAGCAGTGATTACGGGACGGTCAATCAGCCCCAGCATTTT. It yields the protein CASSDYGTVNQPQHF. The entire variable domain, with the rest obtained from reference TRBV2 and TRBJ1-5, is as follows: EPEVTQTPSHQVTQMGQEVILRCVPISNHLYFYWYRQILGQKVEFLVSFYNNEISEKSEIFDDQFSVERPDGSNFTLKIRSTKLEDSAMYFCASSDYGTVNQPQHFGDGTRLSIL.

The chain employs TRBV30 and TRBJ1-1, with D perhaps TRBD1 (6 bases). V was cut by 3 bases and J by 1 base, with 15 bases left in between. The CDR3 sequence is 15 residues long. Looked up from germline, CDR1 is GTSNPN and CDR2 is SVGIG (reference sequence). The CDR3 spells CAWSGIGGKNTEAFF. CDR3 DNA: TGTGCCTGGAGCGGAATAGGGGGAAAGAACACTGAAGCTTTCTTT.

The chain recombines TRBV24-1 with TRBJ2-3, with 7 bases fitting TRBD1. The CDR3 is made up of 15 amino acids. Unmatched junction bases numbered 4, after V lost 3 bases and J lost 2 bases. Germline CDR1 and CDR2: KGHDR and SFDVKD. CDR3 sequence (DNA): TGTGCCACCAGTGATGACAGGGATAACACAGATACGCAGTATTTT. This sequence encodes CATSDDRDNTDTQYF.

V gene TRBV4-3 combines with J gene TRBJ1-6, with unresolved D. The CDR3 is 15 residues long. Looked up from germline, CDR1 is LGHNA and CDR2 is YSLEER. The V and J ends lost 0 bases and 10 bases respectively, with 13 bases between them. The CDR3 protein is CASSQDRGSGSPLHF. The CDR3 DNA reads as TGCGCCAGCAGCCAAGATCGAGGCTCTGGGTCACCCCTCCACTTT.

The J gene is TRBJ2-7, the V gene TRBV11-2, with D uncertain. Trimming shortened V by 1 base and J by 7 bases, and 8 bases separated the two germline ends. Germline CDR1 is SGHAT and CDR2 is FQNNGV. There are 12 residues in the CDR3. CDR3 loop: CASSLGWREQYF. CDR3 in DNA: TGTGCCAGCAGCTTAGGCTGGCGAGAGCAGTACTTC.

The gene calls are TRBV7-2 and TRBJ1-1; a weak D match, TRBD1 (5 bases). V lost 4 bases and J 8 bases, leaving 17 bases between the germline ends. The germline CDR1 and CDR2 sequences are SGHTA and FQGNSA. The CDR3 sequence is 14 residues long. CDR3 sequence (DNA): TGTGCCAGCAGCTCTACCTTTTGGGGCTCCGAAGCTTTCTTT. Its translation is CASSSTFWGSEAFF.

The rearrangement joins TRBV11-2 to TRBJ1-4, with no clear D. This CDR3 has 13 residues. The germline V and J ends were trimmed by 2 bases and 3 bases, with 4 bases remaining between them. CDR1 SGHAT and CDR2 FQNNGV come from the germline V gene. The CDR3 reads CASSLNPNEKLFF. The CDR3 coding sequence is TGTGCCAGCAGCTTAAACCCTAATGAAAAACTGTTTTTT.

This chain links TRBV28 with TRBJ1-1; unclear D gene. The germline gives CDR1 MDHEN, CDR2 SYDVKM. Trimming stripped 6 bases from V and 0 bases from J, with 11 bases between. The CDR3 loop spans 14 amino acids. The CDR3 nucleotides are TGTGCCAGCAGCTTGGCGCAGCTGAACACTGAAGCTTTCTTT. This translates into CASSLAQLNTEAFF.

The chain links TRBV5-1 to TRBJ2-7, with D perhaps TRBD2 (6 bases). The germline CDR1 and CDR2 sequences are SGHRS and YFSETQ. The length of the CDR3 is 14 residues. The ends were cut back, 2 bases at V and 3 bases at J, with 12 bases in the middle. As DNA, the CDR3 is TGCGCCAGCAGCTTCGGAGGGAGCCTCTACGAGCAGTACTTC. Translation: CASSFGGSLYEQYF.